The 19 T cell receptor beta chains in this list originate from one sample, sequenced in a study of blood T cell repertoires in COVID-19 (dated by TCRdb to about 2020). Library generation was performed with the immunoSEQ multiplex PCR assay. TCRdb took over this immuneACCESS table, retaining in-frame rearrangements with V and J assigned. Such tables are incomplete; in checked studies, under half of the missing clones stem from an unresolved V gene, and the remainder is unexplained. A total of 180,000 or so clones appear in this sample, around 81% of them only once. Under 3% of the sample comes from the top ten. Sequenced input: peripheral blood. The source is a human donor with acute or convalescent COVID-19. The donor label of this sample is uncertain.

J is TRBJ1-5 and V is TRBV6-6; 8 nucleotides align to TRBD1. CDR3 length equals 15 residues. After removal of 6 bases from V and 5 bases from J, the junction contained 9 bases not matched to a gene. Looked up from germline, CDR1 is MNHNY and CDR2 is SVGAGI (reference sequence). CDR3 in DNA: TGTGCCAGCAGACAGGGACAGGCGACCGATCAGCCCCAGCATTTT. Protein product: CASRQGQATDQPQHF.

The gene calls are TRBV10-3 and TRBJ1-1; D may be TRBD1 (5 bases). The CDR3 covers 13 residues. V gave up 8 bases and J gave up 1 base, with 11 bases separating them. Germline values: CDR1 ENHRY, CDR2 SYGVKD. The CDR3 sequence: CAIVRDGNTEAFF. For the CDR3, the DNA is TGTGCCATCGTGCGGGACGGGAACACTGAAGCTTTCTTT.

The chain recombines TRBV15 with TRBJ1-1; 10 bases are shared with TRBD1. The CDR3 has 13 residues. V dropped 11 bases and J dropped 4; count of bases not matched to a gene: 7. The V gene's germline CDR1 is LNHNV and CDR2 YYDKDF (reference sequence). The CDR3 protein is CAADRGLGTEAFF. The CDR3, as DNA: TGTGCCGCCGACAGGGGGCTTGGCACTGAAGCTTTCTTT.

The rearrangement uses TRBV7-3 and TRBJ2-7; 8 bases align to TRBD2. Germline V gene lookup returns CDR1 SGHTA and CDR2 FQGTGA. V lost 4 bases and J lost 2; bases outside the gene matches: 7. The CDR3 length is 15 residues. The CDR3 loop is CASSSNGGVPYEQYF. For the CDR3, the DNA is TGTGCCAGCAGCTCGAACGGGGGGGTTCCCTACGAGCAGTACTTC.

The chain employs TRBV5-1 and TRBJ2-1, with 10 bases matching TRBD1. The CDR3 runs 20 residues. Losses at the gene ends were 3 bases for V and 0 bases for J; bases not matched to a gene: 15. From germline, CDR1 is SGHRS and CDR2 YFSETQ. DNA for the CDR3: TGCGCCAGCAGCTCGGGACAGGGGTGGGACCCCCTCAGCTCCTACAATGAGCAGTTCTTC. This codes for CASSSGQGWDPLSSYNEQFF.

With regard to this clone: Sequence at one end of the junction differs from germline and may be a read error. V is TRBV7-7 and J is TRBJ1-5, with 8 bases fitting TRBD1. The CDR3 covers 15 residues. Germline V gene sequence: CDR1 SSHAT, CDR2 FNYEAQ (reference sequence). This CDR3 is CASSLDRGGNQPQHF. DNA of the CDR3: TGTGCTAGCAGCTTAGACAGGGGCGGCAATCAGCCCCAGCATTTT.

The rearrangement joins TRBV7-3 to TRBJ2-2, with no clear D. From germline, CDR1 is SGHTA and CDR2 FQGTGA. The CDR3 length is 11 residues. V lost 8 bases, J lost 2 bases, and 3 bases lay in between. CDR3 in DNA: TGTGCCAGCGGCAACACCGGGGAGCTGTTTTTT. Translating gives CASGNTGELFF.

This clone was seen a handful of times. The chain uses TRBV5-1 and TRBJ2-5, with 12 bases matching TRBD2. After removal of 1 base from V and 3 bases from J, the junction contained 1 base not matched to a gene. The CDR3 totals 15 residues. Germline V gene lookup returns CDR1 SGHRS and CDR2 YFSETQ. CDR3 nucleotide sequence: TGCGCCAGCAGCTTGAGACTAGCGGGGGAAGAGACCCAGTACTTC. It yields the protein CASSLRLAGEETQYF.

Written as DNA, the CDR3 is TGTGCCAGCAGTGAAGCAGGGGGCAAGTACGAGCAGTACTTC. Its protein is CASSEAGGKYEQYF. This chain uses TRBV6-1 with TRBJ2-7; 7 positions agree with TRBD1. The CDR3 is 14 residues long. Germline V CDR1 and CDR2: MNHNS, SASEGT. V dropped 0 bases and J dropped 4; count of bases not matched to a gene: 3.

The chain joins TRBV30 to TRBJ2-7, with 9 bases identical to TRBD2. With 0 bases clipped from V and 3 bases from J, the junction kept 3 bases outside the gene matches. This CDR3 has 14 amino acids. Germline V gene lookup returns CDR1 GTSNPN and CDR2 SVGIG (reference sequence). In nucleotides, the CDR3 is TGTGCCTGGAGTGTCCGTAGCGGGAGCTACGAGCAGTACTTC. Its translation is CAWSVRSGSYEQYF.

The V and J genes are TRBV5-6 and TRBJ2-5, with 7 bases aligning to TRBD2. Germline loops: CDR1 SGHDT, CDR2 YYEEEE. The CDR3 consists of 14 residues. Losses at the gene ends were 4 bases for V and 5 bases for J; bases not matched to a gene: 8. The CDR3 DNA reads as TGTGCCAGCAGCCCACGACTAGCAGCGGAGACCCAGTACTTC. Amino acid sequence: CASSPRLAAETQYF.

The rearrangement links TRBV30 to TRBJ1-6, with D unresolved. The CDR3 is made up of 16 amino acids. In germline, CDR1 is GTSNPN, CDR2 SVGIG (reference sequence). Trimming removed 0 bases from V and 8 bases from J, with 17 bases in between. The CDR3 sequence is CAWSVPFTAWDSPLHF. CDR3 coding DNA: TGTGCCTGGAGTGTACCTTTCACAGCTTGGGATTCACCCCTCCACTTT.

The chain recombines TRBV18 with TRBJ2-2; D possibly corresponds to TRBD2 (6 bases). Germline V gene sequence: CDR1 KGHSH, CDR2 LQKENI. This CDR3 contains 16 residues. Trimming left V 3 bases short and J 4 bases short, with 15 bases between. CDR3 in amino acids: CASSPAPRDPTGELFF. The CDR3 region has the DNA TGTGCCAGCTCACCCGCCCCGCGGGACCCCACCGGGGAGCTGTTTTTT.

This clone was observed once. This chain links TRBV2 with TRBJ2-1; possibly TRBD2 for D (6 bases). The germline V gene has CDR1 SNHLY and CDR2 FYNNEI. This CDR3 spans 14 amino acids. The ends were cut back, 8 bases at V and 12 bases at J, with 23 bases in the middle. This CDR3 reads CASFWGTPTQGQFF. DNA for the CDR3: TGTGCCAGCTTCTGGGGGACTCCCACTCAGGGGCAGTTCTTC.

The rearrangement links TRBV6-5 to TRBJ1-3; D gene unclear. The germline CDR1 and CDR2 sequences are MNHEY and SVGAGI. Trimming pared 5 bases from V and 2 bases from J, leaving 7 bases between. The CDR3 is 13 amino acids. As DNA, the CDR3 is TGTGCCAGCAGTCCCCCTCCTGGAAACACCATATATTTT. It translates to CASSPPPGNTIYF.

The CDR3 DNA reads TGTGCCAGTAGTGTCGGACAGAACAAAAACATTCAGTACTTC. This gives the protein CASSVGQNKNIQYF. This sequence joins TRBV19 and TRBJ2-4, with D tentatively TRBD1 (6 bases). This CDR3 is built from 14 residues. Germline CDR1 LNHDA, CDR2 SQIVND (reference sequence). Trimming shortened V by 5 bases and J by 3 bases, and 11 bases separated the two germline ends.

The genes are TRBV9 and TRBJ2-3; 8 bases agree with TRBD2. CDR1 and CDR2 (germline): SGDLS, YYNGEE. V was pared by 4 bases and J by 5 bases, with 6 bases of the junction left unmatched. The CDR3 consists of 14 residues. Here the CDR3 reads CASSLGLAGDTQYF. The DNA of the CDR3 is TGTGCCAGCAGCTTAGGACTAGCCGGAGATACGCAGTATTTT. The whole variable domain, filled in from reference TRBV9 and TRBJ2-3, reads DSGVTQTPKHLITATGQRVTLRCSPRSGDLSVYWYQQSLDQGLQFLIQYYNGEERAKGNILERFSAQQFPDLHSELNLSSLELGDSALYFCASSLGLAGDTQYFGPGTRLTVL.

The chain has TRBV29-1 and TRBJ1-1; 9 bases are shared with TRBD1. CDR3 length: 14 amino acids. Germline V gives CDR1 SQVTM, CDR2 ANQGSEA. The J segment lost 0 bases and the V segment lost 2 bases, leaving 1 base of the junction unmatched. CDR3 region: CSVERTGVNTEAFF. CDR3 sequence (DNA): TGCAGCGTTGAAAGGACAGGGGTGAACACTGAAGCTTTCTTT.

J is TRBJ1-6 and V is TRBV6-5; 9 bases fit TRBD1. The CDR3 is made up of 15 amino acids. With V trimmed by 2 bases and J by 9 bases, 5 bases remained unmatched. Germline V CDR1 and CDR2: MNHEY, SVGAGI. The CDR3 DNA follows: TGTGCCAGCAGTTACGACCCGGGACAGGGTTCACCCCTCCACTTT. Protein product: CASSYDPGQGSPLHF.